Listed here are 18 T cell receptor beta chains from one sample, sequenced in a study of response to subunit inactivated influenza vaccine. Each CDR3 protein is one row after TCRdb ran MiXCR on the RT-PCR reads. This sample yields about 530,000 distinct CDR3 sequences, of which about 11% are seen a single time; approximately 10% belongs to the top ten. Sequencing was performed on PBMCs from blood, taken on the day of vaccination. Receptor source: a man between 45 and 60 years old who received an inactivated influenza vaccine.

A few counts support this clonotype. The chain has TRBV7-8 and TRBJ2-6, with D maybe TRBD2 (6 bases). The V end lost 6 bases, the J end lost 1 base, and 16 bases lay between the germline ends. The germline V gene encodes CDR1 SGHVS and CDR2 FQNEAQ. This CDR3 has 17 residues. The CDR3 DNA reads as TGTGCCAGCAGTTCCGAGCGGGTCCCGTCTGGGGCCAACGTCCTGACTTTC. Protein sequence: CASSSERVPSGANVLTF.

V gene TRBV10-3 combines with J gene TRBJ2-7, with 15 bases matching TRBD2. V lost 5 bases and J lost 3; bases outside the gene matches: 8. CDR1 ENHRY and CDR2 SYGVKD come from the germline V gene. The CDR3 is 17 amino acids. The CDR3 is CAISTSSGLAGGYEQYF. The CDR3 coding sequence is TGTGCCATCAGTACGTCCTCGGGACTAGCGGGGGGCTACGAGCAGTACTTC.

V is TRBV24-1 and J is TRBJ2-3, with D tentatively TRBD1 (5 bases). Trimming left V 1 base short and J 5 bases short, with 9 bases between. The germline V gene has CDR1 KGHDR and CDR2 SFDVKD. The length of the CDR3 is 14 residues. CDR3 DNA sequence: TGTGCCACCAGTGATTTTCAGGGCAGAGATACGCAGTATTTT. Translated: CATSDFQGRDTQYF.

The sample holds a few counts of this clonotype. The V and J genes are TRBV18 and TRBJ2-7; the D is unclear. V lost 3 bases and J 0 bases, leaving 9 bases between the germline ends. CDR3 length: 14 amino acids. Per germline, CDR1 KGHSH and CDR2 LQKENI. The DNA for the CDR3 is TGTGCCAGCTCACCGAGCCCGAACTCCTACGAGCAGTACTTC. Protein product: CASSPSPNSYEQYF.

This clonotype was picked up many times. The chain combines TRBV5-5 with TRBJ2-3; D is tentatively TRBD1 or TRBD2 (5 bases each). V lost 2 bases, J lost 5 bases, and 15 bases lay in between. The CDR3 length is 15 residues. Germline values: CDR1 SGHKS, CDR2 YYEKEE (reference sequence). CDR3 bases: TGTGCCAGCAGCTTTTCCGGGGCGAAGGGAGATACGCAGTATTTT. Translated, it gives CASSFSGAKGDTQYF. The full variable domain, in which reference TRBV5-5 and TRBJ2-3 provide the parts outside the CDR3, is DAGVTQSPTHLIKTRGQQVTLRCSPISGHKSVSWYQQVLGQGPQFIFQYYEKEERGRGNFPDRFSARQFPNYSSELNVNALLLGDSALYLCASSFSGAKGDTQYFGPGTRLTVL.

This clonotype appeared a few times. The CDR3 loop reads CASSVTGTSTDTQYF. The CDR3 bases are TGCGCCAGCAGCGTGACTGGAACTAGCACAGATACGCAGTATTTT. This chain connects TRBV5-1 to TRBJ2-3; D remains ambiguous. Trimming took 4 bases from V and 0 from J, leaving 12 bases between them. Germline-derived CDR1 and CDR2 are SGHRS and YFSETQ. There are 15 residues in the CDR3. Based on the CDR3 plus reference TRBV5-1 and TRBJ2-3, the full variable domain is KAGVTQTPRYLIKTRGQQVTLSCSPISGHRSVSWYQQTPGQGLQFLFEYFSETQRNKGNFPGRFSGRQFSNSRSEMNVSTLELGDSALYLCASSVTGTSTDTQYFGPGTRLTVL.

The sample holds many counts of this clonotype. This sequence joins TRBV28 and TRBJ2-1; 9 nucleotides line up with TRBD2. CDR3 size: 15 residues. J was trimmed by 2 bases and V by 10 bases; bases with no gene match: 9. Germline lookup yields CDR1 MDHEN and CDR2 SYDVKM. CDR3 region: CAIRASGTTYNEQFF. The CDR3 DNA reads TGTGCCATACGGGCTAGCGGGACCACCTACAATGAGCAGTTCTTC.

On this clonotype itself: It may be a read error: a sequence one base away is much more abundant. Likely a read error: the CDR3 ends without its conserved phenylalanine or tryptophan. The chain recombines TRBV7-2 with TRBJ2-1; 8 bases fit TRBD1. V shed 4 bases and J 7 bases; nucleotides not matched to a gene: 9. CDR3 length equals 15 residues. Germline CDR1 SGHTA, CDR2 FQGNSA. The CDR3 is CASSYRTGKGNEQFL. The CDR3 region has the DNA TGTGCCAGCAGCTACCGGACAGGGAAAGGGAATGAGCAGTTCTTA.

The chain is built from TRBV4-2 and TRBJ2-7, with D possibly matching TRBD1 (6 bases). The ends were cut back, 1 base at V and 3 bases at J, with 16 bases in the middle. This CDR3 is built from 16 residues. Germline V CDR1 and CDR2: LGHNA, YNFKEQ. The CDR3 sequence is CASSQVSSRDIYEQYF. The CDR3 coding sequence is TGTGCCAGCAGCCAAGTTAGCTCCCGGGACATCTACGAGCAGTACTTC.

V and J are TRBV5-1 and TRBJ1-2, with D perhaps TRBD1 (5 bases). The CDR3 is 15 amino acids. The germline V and J ends were trimmed by 2 bases and 4 bases, with 15 bases remaining between them. In germline, CDR1 is SGHRS, CDR2 YFSETQ. CDR3 loop: CASSFGRDLLYGYTF. In nucleotides, the CDR3 is TGCGCCAGCAGCTTTGGCAGGGACTTACTCTATGGCTACACCTTC.

This clonotype was picked up a small number of times. The V call is TRBV7-2, the J call TRBJ2-7; a possible D gene is TRBD2 (5 bases). CDR1 SGHTA and CDR2 FQGNSA come from the germline V gene. V gave up 3 bases and J gave up 0 bases, with 18 bases separating them. CDR3 length: 17 residues. The CDR3 nucleotides are TGTGCCAGCAGCTTGCGGACTCCCGCACCCAACTCCTACGAGCAGTACTTC. It specifies CASSLRTPAPNSYEQYF.

V gene TRBV2 combines with J gene TRBJ2-1, with D possibly matching TRBD2 (6 bases). This CDR3 spans 17 amino acids. Germline CDR1 reads SNHLY; CDR2 reads FYNNEI. V was clipped by 3 bases and J by 10 bases, with 25 bases between them. In DNA, the CDR3 is TGTGCCAGCAGTGATCTCGGGGGTGGGGAGCGTTTAGGGGAGCAGTTCTTC. Residues: CASSDLGGGERLGEQFF.

This clonotype was recorded a few times. The chain recombines TRBV20-1 with TRBJ2-6; D is undetermined. Trimming shortened V by 2 bases and J by 4 bases, and 9 bases separated the two germline ends. CDR1 and CDR2 (germline): DFQATT, SNEGSKA (reference sequence). There are 14 residues in the CDR3. CDR3 residues: CSARPGSGANVLTF. The CDR3 coding sequence is TGCAGTGCTAGACCCGGGTCCGGGGCCAACGTCCTGACTTTC.

CDR3 coding DNA: TGTGCCAGCAGTTTGAATCCCGGCGGGGCCTACGAGCAGTACTTC. Residues: CASSLNPGGAYEQYF. The chain is built from TRBV12-3 or TRBV12-4 and TRBJ2-7; TRBD2 might be the D (6 bases). This CDR3 has 15 amino acids. V was pared by 3 bases and J by 2 bases, with 14 bases between.

Here the CDR3 reads CASSLTGVANNEQFF. The CDR3 nucleotides read TGTGCCAGCAGCCTCACGGGAGTGGCTAACAATGAGCAGTTCTTC. The chain joins TRBV9 to TRBJ2-1, with TRBD2 as a possible D gene (6 bases). The ends were cut back, 4 bases at V and 5 bases at J, with 16 bases in the middle. CDR1 SGDLS and CDR2 YYNGEE come from the germline V gene. This CDR3 spans 15 amino acids.

This clonotype was seen many times. The chain uses TRBV13 and TRBJ2-4; 7 bases are shared with TRBD1. Trimming cost V 5 bases and J 12 bases; bases outside gene matches: 7. CDR3 length: 12 residues. Germline V gene data show CDR1 as PRHDT and CDR2 as FYEKMQ (reference sequence). CDR3 nucleotides: TGTGCCAGCAGCGAGATGGGACAGTCTCAGTACTTC. It codes for CASSEMGQSQYF.

Of note for this clonotype: Germline is not matched at one junction end, which may reflect a read error. The rearrangement links TRBV6-1 to TRBJ2-7; 9 bases line up with TRBD1. The CDR3 has 15 residues. Per the germline V gene, CDR1 is MNHNS and CDR2 is SASEGT. The chain's CDR3 is CASTERPGQGYEQYF. The CDR3, as DNA: TGTGCCAGCACTGAACGACCGGGACAGGGCTACGAGCAGTACTTC.

This clonotype has only a few counts. The gene calls are TRBV7-6 and TRBJ2-2; the D is unclear. The CDR3 runs to 13 residues. The ends were cut back, 4 bases at V and 6 bases at J, with 9 bases in the middle. In germline, CDR1 is SGHVS, CDR2 FNYEAQ. CDR3 sequence: CASSWSEAGELFF. As DNA, the CDR3 is TGTGCCAGCAGCTGGTCAGAGGCCGGGGAGCTGTTTTTT.